This T cell receptor (beta chain) derives from a study of memory CD8 T cells in hepatitis C reinfection. V shed 2 bases, J shed 4 bases, and the junction held 2 bases outside the gene matches. The germline gives CDR1 SGHTA, CDR2 FQGNSA. This CDR3 comprises 15 residues. The table came from immunoSEQ multiplex PCR; TCRdb's copy has only in-frame clones and leaves some out. The sample lists 44,000 or so clones; more than 75% were seen once. Time point denoted: peak reinfection, 3 to 8 weeks after reinfection detection. The sorted cells went straight to TCR sequencing with no prior in vitro expansion. This clonotype was obtained from a young man with hepatitis C virus infection. The chain links TRBV7-2 to TRBJ2-3, with TRBD2 identical over 11 bases. Sequences were obtained from naive CD8+ T cells sorted from blood. The DNA for the CDR3 is TGTGCCAGCAGCTTAACTAGCGGGAGTGCAGATACGCAGTATTTT. It yields the protein CASSLTSGSADTQYF. Filled out from reference TRBV7-2 and TRBJ2-3, the complete variable domain reads GAGVSQSPSNKVTEKGKDVELRCDPISGHTALYWYRQSLGQGLEFLIYFQGNSAPDKSGLPSDRFSAERTGGSVSTLTIQRTQQEDSAVYLCASSLTSGSADTQYFGPGTRLTVL.